This TCR beta chain was sequenced for a study of T cells in Graves' hyperthyroidism and ophthalmopathy. Researchers took RNA transcripts and amplified the TCR beta CDR3 regions from them. TCR CDR3 underwent first-round RT-PCR with the HTBI primer set. One entry per CDR3 protein, called by TCRdb with MiXCR from the multiplex PCR reads. The table records roughly 400,000 distinct CDR3 sequences, around 15% of them present only once. CDR1 and CDR2 from the germline V gene are SGHRS and YFSETQ. Deletions cut 2 bases from V and 4 bases from J, with 15 bases between. The CDR3 consists of 15 residues. This clonotype was observed a few times.

The V gene is TRBV5-1, the J gene TRBJ2-5; D is perhaps TRBD2 (6 bases). Sequenced: blood. The TCR comes from a man between 45 and 60 years old with Graves' ophthalmopathy. CDR3 DNA sequence: TGCGCCAGCAGCTTCCGGGGGAGTAGTGGAGAGACCCAGTACTTC. It is translated as CASSFRGSSGETQYF.